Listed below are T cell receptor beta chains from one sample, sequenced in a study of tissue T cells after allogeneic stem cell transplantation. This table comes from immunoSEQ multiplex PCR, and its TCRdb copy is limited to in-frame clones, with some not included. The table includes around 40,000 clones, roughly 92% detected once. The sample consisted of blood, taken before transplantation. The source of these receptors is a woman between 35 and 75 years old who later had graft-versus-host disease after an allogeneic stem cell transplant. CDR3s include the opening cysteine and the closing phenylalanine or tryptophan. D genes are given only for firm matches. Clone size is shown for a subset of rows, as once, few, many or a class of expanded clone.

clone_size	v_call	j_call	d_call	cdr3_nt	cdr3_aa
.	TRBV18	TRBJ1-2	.	TGTGCCAGCTCACCAGGGACCGACTATGGCTACACCTTC	CASSPGTDYGYTF
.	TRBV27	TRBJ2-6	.	TGTGCCAGCAGTTCGAAAGAGAAATACAGCTCTGGGGCCAACGTCCTGACTTTC	CASSSKEKYSSGANVLTF
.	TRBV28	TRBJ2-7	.	TGTGCCTCCTCAGGGGGGCCCCCTGCGGAGCAGTACTTC	CASSGGPPAEQYF
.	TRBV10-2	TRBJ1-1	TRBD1	TGCGCCAGCAGTTGGACAGGGGGCACGGACACTGAAGCTTTCTTT	CASSWTGGTDTEAFF
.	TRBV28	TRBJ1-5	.	TGTGCCAGCAGTCCTCCCCCGGGCGAGAGGAGCAATCAGCCCCAGCATTTT	CASSPPPGERSNQPQHF
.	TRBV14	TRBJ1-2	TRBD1	TGTGCCAGCAGCCTCGGACAGGGGATTAGCTATGGCTACACCTTC	CASSLGQGISYGYTF
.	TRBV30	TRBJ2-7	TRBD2	TGTGCCTGGGGCCTAGCGGGAGCCTCTCCTTACGAGCAGTACTTC	CAWGLAGASPYEQYF
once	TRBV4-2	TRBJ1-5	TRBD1	TGTGCCAGCAGCCAAGATTATGGACAGGGACGCAATCAGCCCCAGCATTTT	CASSQDYGQGRNQPQHF
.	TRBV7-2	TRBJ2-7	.	TGTGCCAGCAGCTCACGCCAGGGAAGGGCTGGCGAGCAGTACTTC	CASSSRQGRAGEQYF
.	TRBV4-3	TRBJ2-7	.	TGCGCCAGCAGCCAAGATATTCGGGACGAGCAGTACTTC	CASSQDIRDEQYF
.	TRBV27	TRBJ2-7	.	TGTGCCAGCAGTTTTCGGCGGGATTCCTACGAGCAGTACTTC	CASSFRRDSYEQYF
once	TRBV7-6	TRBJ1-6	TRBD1	TGTGCCAGCAGCCTGACAGGGGGCAGATTGATTTCACCCCTCCACTTT	CASSLTGGRLISPLHF
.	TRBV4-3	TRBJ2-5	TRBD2	TGCGCCAGCAGCAAGCGGGGCACGTACCAAGAGACCCAGTACTTC	CASSKRGTYQETQYF
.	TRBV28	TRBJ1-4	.	TGTGCCAGCAGTTCAGGGGCAGGAAATGAAAAACTGTTTTTT	CASSSGAGNEKLFF
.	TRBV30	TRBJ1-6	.	TGTGCCTGGACAGTCTCCTATAATTCACCCCTCCACTTT	CAWTVSYNSPLHF
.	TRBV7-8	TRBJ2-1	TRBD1	TGTGCCAGCAGCTTTTTCCAGGGGGCAGTCAATGAGCAGTTCTTC	CASSFFQGAVNEQFF
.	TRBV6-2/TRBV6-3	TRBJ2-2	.	TGTGCCAGCAGTAAAAGGACAGCGGGCACCGGGGAGCTGTTTTTT	CASSKRTAGTGELFF
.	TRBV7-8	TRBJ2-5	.	TGTGCCAGCAGCCCCTACCAAGAGACCCAGTACTTC	CASSPYQETQYF
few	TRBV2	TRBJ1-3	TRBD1	TGTGCCAGCAGTGGACAGGGCCGCTCTGGAAACACCATATATTTT	CASSGQGRSGNTIYF
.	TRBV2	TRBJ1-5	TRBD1	TGTGCCAGCAGAAGGGGACAGGGAGGGCAGCCCCAGCATTTT	CASRRGQGGQPQHF
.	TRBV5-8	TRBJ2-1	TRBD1	TGTGCCAGCAGCCAGGACAGGTATGCGTACAATGAGCAGTTCTTC	CASSQDRYAYNEQFF
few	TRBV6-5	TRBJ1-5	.	TGTGCCAGCAGTCCACGTCCTCCGGGGCAGCCCCAGCATTTT	CASSPRPPGQPQHF
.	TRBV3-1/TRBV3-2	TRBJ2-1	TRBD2	TGTGCCAGCAGCCAAACCCGTCGAGGCGGGAGTTACAATGAGCAGTTCTTC	CASSQTRRGGSYNEQFF
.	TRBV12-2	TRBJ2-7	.	TGTGCAAGTCGCTTAGCGGGACTAGCGGGAGTGGGCGAGCAGTACTTC	CASRLAGLAGVGEQYF
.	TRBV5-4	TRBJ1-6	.	TGTGCCAGCAGCTTGGACTCGGGGAGGAAGGAGTCACCCCTCCACTTT	CASSLDSGRKESPLHF
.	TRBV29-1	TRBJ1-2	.	TGCAGCGTTGAGTGGCAGATTAACTATGGCTACACCTTC	CSVEWQINYGYTF
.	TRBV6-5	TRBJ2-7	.	TGTGCCAGCAGTTACTTCTACGAGCAGTACTTC	CASSYFYEQYF
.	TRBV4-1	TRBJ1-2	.	TGCGCCAGCAGCCAAGACGGCTTGGGGGTGAACTATGGCTACACCTTC	CASSQDGLGVNYGYTF
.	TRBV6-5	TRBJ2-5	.	TGTGCCAGCAGTTACGGGGCGCGAGAGACCCAGTACTTC	CASSYGARETQYF
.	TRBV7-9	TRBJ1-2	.	TGTGCCAGCAGCGTAACGCTGGGAGCTAACTATGGCTACACCTTC	CASSVTLGANYGYTF
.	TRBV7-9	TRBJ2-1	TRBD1	TGTGCCAGCAGTAAGGGCGGGACAGGGGGCGATGAGCAGTTCTTC	CASSKGGTGGDEQFF
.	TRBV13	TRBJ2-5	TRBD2	TGTGCCAGCAGCTCGGGACTAGCGGGAGGACGGCAAGAGACCCAGTACTTC	CASSSGLAGGRQETQYF
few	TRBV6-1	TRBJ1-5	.	TGTGCCAGCAGCGTCCCCGGGCAGCCCCAGCATTTT	CASSVPGQPQHF
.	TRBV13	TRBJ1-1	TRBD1	TGTGCCAGCAGCCAAATTACAGGGGGCACTGAAGCTTTCTTT	CASSQITGGTEAFF
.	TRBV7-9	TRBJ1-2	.	TGTGCCAGCAGCCCCGAGTACCCTAACTATGGCTACACCTTC	CASSPEYPNYGYTF
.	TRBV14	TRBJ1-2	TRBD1	TGTGCCAGCAGCCAAGGGACAGGGGCGGGCTATGGCTACACCTTC	CASSQGTGAGYGYTF
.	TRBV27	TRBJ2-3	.	TGTGCCAGCAGTCCTAGGGGGGGGAGGGATAACACAGATACGCAGTATTTT	CASSPRGGRDNTDTQYF
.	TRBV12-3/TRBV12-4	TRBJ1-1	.	TGTGCCAGCAGTTCATACGGGAACACTGAAGCTTTCTTT	CASSSYGNTEAFF
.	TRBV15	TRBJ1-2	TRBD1	TGTGCCACCAGCGGATGGGGGGACAGGGGATATGGCTACACCTTC	CATSGWGDRGYGYTF
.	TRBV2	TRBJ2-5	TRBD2	TGTGCCAGCAGAGGGACTAGCGGCCAAGAGACCCAGTACTTC	CASRGTSGQETQYF
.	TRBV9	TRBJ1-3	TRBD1	TGTGCCAGCAGCCGTGCGGGACAGGGGGGGAACACCATATATTTT	CASSRAGQGGNTIYF
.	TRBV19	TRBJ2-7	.	TGTGCCAGTAGCCATGGACCGCTCCCCTACGAGCAGTACTTC	CASSHGPLPYEQYF
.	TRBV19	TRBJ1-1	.	TGTGCCAGTAGTATAGCCGAGTTTGGGGGCGGCACTGAAGCTTTCTTT	CASSIAEFGGGTEAFF
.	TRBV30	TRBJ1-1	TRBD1	TGTGCCTGGGTAAGGACAGGGGGCACTGAAGCTTTCTTT	CAWVRTGGTEAFF
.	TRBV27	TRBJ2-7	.	TGTGCCAGCAGTTTATCTGCCACAGTCACTACCTACGAGCAGTACTTC	CASSLSATVTTYEQYF
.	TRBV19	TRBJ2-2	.	TGTGCCAGTAGTAGGGTCGGGAGTTCAACCGGGGAGCTGTTTTTT	CASSRVGSSTGELFF
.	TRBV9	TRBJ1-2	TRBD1	TGTGCCAGCAGCGAGGGACAGGGGGCAAGTGGCTACACCTTC	CASSEGQGASGYTF
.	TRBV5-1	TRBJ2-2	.	TGCGCCAGCAGCTTGGTAGTGACAGATGTAACCGGGGAGCTGTTTTTT	CASSLVVTDVTGELFF
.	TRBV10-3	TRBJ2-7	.	TGTGCCATCAGTGAGGGTGGGGAGCAGTACTTC	CAISEGGEQYF